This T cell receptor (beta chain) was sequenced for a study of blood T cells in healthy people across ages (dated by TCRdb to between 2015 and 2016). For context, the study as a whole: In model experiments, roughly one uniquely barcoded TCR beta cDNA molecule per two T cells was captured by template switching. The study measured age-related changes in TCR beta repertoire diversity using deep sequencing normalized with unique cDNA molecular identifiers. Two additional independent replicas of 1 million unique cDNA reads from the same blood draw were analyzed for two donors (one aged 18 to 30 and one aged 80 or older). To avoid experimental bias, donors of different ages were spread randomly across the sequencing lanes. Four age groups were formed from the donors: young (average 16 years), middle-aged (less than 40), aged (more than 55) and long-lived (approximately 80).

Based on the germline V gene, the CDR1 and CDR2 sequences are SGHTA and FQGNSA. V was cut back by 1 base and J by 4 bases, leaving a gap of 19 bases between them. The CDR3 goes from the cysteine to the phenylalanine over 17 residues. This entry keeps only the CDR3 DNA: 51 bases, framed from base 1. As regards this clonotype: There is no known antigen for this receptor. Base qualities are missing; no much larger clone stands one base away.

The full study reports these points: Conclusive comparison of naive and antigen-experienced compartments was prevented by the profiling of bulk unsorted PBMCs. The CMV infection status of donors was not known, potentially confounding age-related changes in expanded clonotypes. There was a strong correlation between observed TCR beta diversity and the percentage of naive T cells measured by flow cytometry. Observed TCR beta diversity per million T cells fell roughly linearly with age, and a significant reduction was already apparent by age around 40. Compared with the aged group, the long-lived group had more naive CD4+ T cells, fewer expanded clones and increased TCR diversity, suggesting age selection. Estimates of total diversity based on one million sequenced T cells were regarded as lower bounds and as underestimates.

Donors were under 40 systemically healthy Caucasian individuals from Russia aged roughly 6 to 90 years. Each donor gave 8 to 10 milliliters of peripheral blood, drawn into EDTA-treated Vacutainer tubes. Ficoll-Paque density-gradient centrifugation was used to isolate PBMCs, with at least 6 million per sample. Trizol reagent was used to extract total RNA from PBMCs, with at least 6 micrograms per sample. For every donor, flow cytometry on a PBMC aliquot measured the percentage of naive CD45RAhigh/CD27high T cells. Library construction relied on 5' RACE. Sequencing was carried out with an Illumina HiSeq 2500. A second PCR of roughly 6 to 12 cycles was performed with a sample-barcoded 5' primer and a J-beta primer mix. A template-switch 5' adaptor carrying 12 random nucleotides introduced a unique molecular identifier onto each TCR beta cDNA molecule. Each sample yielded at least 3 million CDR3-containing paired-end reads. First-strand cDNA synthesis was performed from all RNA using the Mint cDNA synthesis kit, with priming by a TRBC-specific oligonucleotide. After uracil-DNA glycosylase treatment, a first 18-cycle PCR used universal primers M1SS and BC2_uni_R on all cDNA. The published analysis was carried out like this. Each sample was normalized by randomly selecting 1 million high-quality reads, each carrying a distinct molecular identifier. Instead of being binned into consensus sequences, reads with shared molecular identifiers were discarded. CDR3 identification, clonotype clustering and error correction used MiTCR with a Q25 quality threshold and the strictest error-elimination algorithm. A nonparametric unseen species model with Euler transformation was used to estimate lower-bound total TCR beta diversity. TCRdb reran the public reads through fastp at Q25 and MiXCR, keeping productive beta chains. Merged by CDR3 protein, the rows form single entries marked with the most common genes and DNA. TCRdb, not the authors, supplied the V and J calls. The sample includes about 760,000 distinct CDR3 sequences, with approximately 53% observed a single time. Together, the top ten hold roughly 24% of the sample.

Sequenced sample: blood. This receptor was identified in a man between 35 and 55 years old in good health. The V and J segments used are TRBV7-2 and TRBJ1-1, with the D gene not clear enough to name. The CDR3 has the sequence CASSLGEPGVPGTEAFF. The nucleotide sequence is TGTGCCAGCAGCTTAGGAGAGCCAGGAGTACCGGGCACTGAAGCTTTCTTT. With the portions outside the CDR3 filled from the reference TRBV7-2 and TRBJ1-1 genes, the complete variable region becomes GAGVSQSPSNKVTEKGKDVELRCDPISGHTALYWYRQSLGQGLEFLIYFQGNSAPDKSGLPSDRFSAERTGGSVSTLTIQRTQQEDSAVYLCASSLGEPGVPGTEAFFGQGTRLTVV.